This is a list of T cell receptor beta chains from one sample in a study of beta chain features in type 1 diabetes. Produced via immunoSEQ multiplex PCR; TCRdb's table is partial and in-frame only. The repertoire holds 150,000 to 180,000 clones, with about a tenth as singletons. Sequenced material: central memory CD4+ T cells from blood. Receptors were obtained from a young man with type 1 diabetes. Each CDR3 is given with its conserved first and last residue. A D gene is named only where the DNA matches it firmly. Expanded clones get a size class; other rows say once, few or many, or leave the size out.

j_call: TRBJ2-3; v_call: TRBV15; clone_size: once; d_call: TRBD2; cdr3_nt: TGTGCCACCAGCAGAAATCCGGGACTAGCGGGAGTGGATACGCAGTATTTT; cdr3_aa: CATSRNPGLAGVDTQYF
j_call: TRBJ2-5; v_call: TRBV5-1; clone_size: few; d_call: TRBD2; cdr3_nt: TGCGCCAGCGTCCGGGACTACTTGACGGGAGAGACCCAGTACTTC; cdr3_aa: CASVRDYLTGETQYF
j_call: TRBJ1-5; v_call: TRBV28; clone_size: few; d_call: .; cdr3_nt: TGTGCCAGCAGTTTAAGGACAGCTAATCAGCCCCAGCATTTT; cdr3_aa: CASSLRTANQPQHF
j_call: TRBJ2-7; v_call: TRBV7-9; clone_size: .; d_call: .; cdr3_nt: TGTGCCAGCAGCTTACGGGGCTACGAGCAGTACTTC; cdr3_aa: CASSLRGYEQYF
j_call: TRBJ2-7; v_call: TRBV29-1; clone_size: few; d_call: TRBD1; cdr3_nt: TGCAGCGTTGGTCGGACAGGTGGGGCGACCGAGCAGTACTTC; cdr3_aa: CSVGRTGGATEQYF
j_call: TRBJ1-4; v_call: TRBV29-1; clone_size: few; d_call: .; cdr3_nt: TGCAGCGTTGGACAGAATGAAAAACTGTTTTTT; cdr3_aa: CSVGQNEKLFF
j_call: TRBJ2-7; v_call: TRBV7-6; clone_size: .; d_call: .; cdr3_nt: TGTGCCAGCAGCTTAGAAAGTAGGGGCGAGCAGTACTTC; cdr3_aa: CASSLESRGEQYF
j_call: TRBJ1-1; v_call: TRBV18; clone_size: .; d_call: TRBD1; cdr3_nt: TGTGCCAGCTCACCACGACAGGGTAACACTGAAGCTTTCTTT; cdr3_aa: CASSPRQGNTEAFF
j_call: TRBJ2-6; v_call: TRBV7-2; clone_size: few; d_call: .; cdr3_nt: TGTGCCAGCAGCTCCCTTGGGGCCAACGTCCTGACTTTC; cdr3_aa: CASSSLGANVLTF
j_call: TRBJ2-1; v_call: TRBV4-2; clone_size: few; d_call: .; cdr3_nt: TGTGCCAGCAGCCAAGATTCGACTCCAAGTAGGTACAATGAGCAGTTCTTC; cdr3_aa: CASSQDSTPSRYNEQFF
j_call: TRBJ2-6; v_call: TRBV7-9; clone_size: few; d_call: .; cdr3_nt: TGTGCCAGCCGCCGGACTACTCCCGTCCTGACTTTC; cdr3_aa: CASRRTTPVLTF
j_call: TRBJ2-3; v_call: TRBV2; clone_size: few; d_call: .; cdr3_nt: TGTGCCAGCAGTGAACAGGGGAGAGATACGCAGTATTTT; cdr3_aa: CASSEQGRDTQYF
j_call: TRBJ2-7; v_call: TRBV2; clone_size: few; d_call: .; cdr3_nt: TGTGCCAGCAGTTACTATTACGAGCAGTACTTC; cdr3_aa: CASSYYYEQYF
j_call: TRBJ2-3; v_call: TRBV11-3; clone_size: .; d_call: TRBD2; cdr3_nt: TGTGCCAGCAGCTCCGGGGGGTCAACAGATACGCAGTATTTT; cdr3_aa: CASSSGGSTDTQYF
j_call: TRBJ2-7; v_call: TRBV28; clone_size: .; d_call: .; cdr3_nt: TGTGCCAGCAGTGCGAACGAGCAGTACTTC; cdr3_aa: CASSANEQYF
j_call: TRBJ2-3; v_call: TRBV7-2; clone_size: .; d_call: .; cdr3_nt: TGTGCCAGCAGCTTCCTCTCGTCGGGGGGCCGCGCAGATACGCAGTATTTT; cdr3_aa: CASSFLSSGGRADTQYF
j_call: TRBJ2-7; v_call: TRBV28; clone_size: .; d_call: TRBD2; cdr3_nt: TGTGCCAGCAGTTCGGGGGGGGGTTCCTACGAGCAGTACTTC; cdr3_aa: CASSSGGGSYEQYF
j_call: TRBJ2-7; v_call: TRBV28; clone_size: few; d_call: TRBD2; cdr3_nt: TGTGCCAGCAGTCCCTGGACTAGCGGGAGCTACGAGCAGTACTTC; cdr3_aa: CASSPWTSGSYEQYF
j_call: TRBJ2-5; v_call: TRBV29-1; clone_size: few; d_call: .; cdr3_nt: TGCAGCGTTTCCGGACTGCAAGAGACCCAGTACTTC; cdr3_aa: CSVSGLQETQYF
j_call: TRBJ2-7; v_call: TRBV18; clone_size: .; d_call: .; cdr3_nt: TGTGCCAGCTCACCGGGATCGCAGACAGGAGAGCAGTACTTC; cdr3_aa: CASSPGSQTGEQYF
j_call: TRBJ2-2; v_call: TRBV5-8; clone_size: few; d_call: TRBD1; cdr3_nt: TGTGCCAGCAGCTTCGACAGGGGATCCACCGGGGAGCTGTTTTTT; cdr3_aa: CASSFDRGSTGELFF
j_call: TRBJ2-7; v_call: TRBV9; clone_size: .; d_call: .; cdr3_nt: TGTGCCAGCAGCCCTCGGGGCTACGAGCAGTACTTC; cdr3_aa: CASSPRGYEQYF
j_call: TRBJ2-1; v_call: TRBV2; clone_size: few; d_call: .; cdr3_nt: TGTGCCAGCGGACGACTAACGGTAGCGACCTCCTACAATGAGCAGTTCTTC; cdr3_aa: CASGRLTVATSYNEQFF
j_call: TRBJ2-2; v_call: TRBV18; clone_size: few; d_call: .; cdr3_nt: TGTGCCAGCTCACCGAACCTCGTCGGGAACACCGGGGAGCTGTTTTTT; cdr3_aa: CASSPNLVGNTGELFF